The 27 T cell receptor beta chains in this list originate from one sample, sequenced in a study of T cells in localized non-small cell lung cancer. The protocol was immunoSEQ multiplex PCR, while the TCRdb copy is restricted to in-frame clones and leaves out a portion. The sample consists of roughly 86,000 clones, 70% to 90% of them appearing once. Sequenced here: peripheral blood, sampled before any cancer treatment. The receptors stem from a man aged 35-69 years with stage I lung adenocarcinoma.

The CDR3 sequence: CASRGGYTVHEQYF. CDR3 DNA: TGTGCCAGCAGGGGCGGTTATACCGTCCACGAGCAGTACTTC. The chain recombines TRBV6-5 with TRBJ2-7; no definite D call. The ends were cut back, 6 bases at V and 5 bases at J, with 17 bases in the middle. Germline assignment: CDR1 MNHEY and CDR2 SVGAGI. This CDR3 comprises 14 residues.

The V call is TRBV10-2, the J call TRBJ1-1; 10 bases align to TRBD1. The V gene end was trimmed by 6 bases and the J gene end by 5 bases; junction bases not matched to a gene: 9. The CDR3 runs 15 residues. In germline, CDR1 is WSHSY, CDR2 SAAADI. CDR3 sequence (DNA): TGCGCCAGCAGCCACAGGGACAGGGGAGGTACTGAAGCTTTCTTT. Translated: CASSHRDRGGTEAFF.

The genes are TRBV29-1 and TRBJ2-2; no reliable D call. This CDR3 is built from 15 residues. Germline V gives CDR1 SQVTM, CDR2 ANQGSEA. Trimming left V 5 bases short and J 0 bases short, with 13 bases between. Here the CDR3 DNA reads TGCAGCGTTCGGAGTTCCCGCGCGAACACCGGGGAGCTGTTTTTT. As protein: CSVRSSRANTGELFF.

V gene TRBV6-1 combines with J gene TRBJ1-1; D is undetermined. The CDR3 length is 12 residues. Per the germline V gene, CDR1 is MNHNS and CDR2 is SASEGT. The chain's CDR3 is CATLDLGTEAFF. In nucleotides, the CDR3 is TGTGCGACCCTGGACCTCGGCACTGAAGCTTTCTTT.

The chain is built from TRBV27 and TRBJ2-5; the D gene is possibly TRBD1 (5 bases). Looked up from germline, CDR1 is MNHEY and CDR2 is SMNVEV (reference sequence). V shed 5 bases and J shed 3 bases, with 10 bases lying between them. The CDR3 covers 13 residues. CDR3 protein: CASSPLTEETQYF. As DNA, the CDR3 is TGTGCCAGCAGTCCACTGACAGAAGAGACCCAGTACTTC.

The rearrangement links TRBV10-3 to TRBJ2-5; 11 positions match TRBD2. CDR3 length: 16 amino acids. The J segment lost 2 bases and the V segment lost 0 bases, leaving 2 bases of the junction unmatched. CDR1 is ENHRY and CDR2 is SYGVKD in the germline V gene. CDR3 sequence: CAISESTSGDQETQYF. The CDR3 nucleotides are TGTGCCATCAGTGAGTCGACTAGCGGGGATCAAGAGACCCAGTACTTC.

The chain has TRBV7-9 and TRBJ2-7, with 11 bases aligning to TRBD2. The germline V gene encodes CDR1 SEHNR and CDR2 FQNEAQ (reference sequence). CDR3 length equals 12 residues. Unmatched junction bases numbered 4, after V lost 11 bases and J lost 4 bases. CDR3 nucleotides: TGTGCCGGCGGGACTAGCGGTTACGAGCAGTACTTC. Translating gives CAGGTSGYEQYF.

This chain connects TRBV4-1 to TRBJ1-2, with 7 bases fitting TRBD1. The CDR3 spans 15 residues. Germline loops: CDR1 MGHRA, CDR2 YSYEKL. V shed 4 bases and J 4 bases; nucleotides not matched to a gene: 9. The CDR3 region has the DNA TGCGCCAGCAGCCGCGCCGGGACAGCGAGCTATGGCTACACCTTC. Translation gives CASSRAGTASYGYTF.

The CDR3 sequence: CASSIDGLSNTEAFF. The DNA for the CDR3 is TGTGCCAGTAGTATTGACGGACTCTCAAACACTGAAGCTTTCTTT. The chain uses TRBV19 and TRBJ1-1; no reliable D call. The CDR3 length is 15 residues. Germline CDR1 reads LNHDA; CDR2 reads SQIVND (reference sequence). Trimming pared 3 bases from V and 2 bases from J, leaving 13 bases between.

Of note for this clone: Other DNA sequences within the sample encode an identical CDR3. V and J are TRBV7-3 and TRBJ2-1; 8 nucleotides line up with TRBD1. The CDR3 length is 16 residues. The V and J ends lost 4 bases and 0 bases, in that order; junction bases with no gene match: 5. Germline loops: CDR1 SGHTA, CDR2 FQGTGA. CDR3 sequence reads: CASSSRTGSSYNEQFF. CDR3 in DNA: TGTGCCAGCAGCTCCCGGACAGGGAGCTCCTACAATGAGCAGTTCTTC.

The rearrangement joins TRBV5-1 to TRBJ1-3; D not certain. The CDR3 has 14 residues. Trimming left V 4 bases short and J 0 bases short, with 8 bases between. In germline, CDR1 is SGHRS, CDR2 YFSETQ. DNA of the CDR3: TGCGCCAGCAGCGGGGTAGACTCTGGAAACACCATATATTTT. Its protein product is CASSGVDSGNTIYF. The variable domain in full, completed from reference TRBV5-1 and TRBJ1-3, reads KAGVTQTPRYLIKTRGQQVTLSCSPISGHRSVSWYQQTPGQGLQFLFEYFSETQRNKGNFPGRFSGRQFSNSRSEMNVSTLELGDSALYLCASSGVDSGNTIYFGEGSWLTVV.

V gene TRBV6-5 combines with J gene TRBJ1-1; possibly TRBD1 for D (6 bases). Per the germline V gene, CDR1 is MNHEY and CDR2 is SVGAGI. The ends were cut back, 7 bases at V and 1 base at J, with 10 bases in the middle. The CDR3 runs to 13 residues. The CDR3 sequence is CASISTGNTEAFF. CDR3 in DNA: TGTGCCAGCATCTCGACAGGGAACACTGAAGCTTTCTTT.

The chain combines TRBV15 with TRBJ2-1; no reliable D call. The CDR3 sequence is 15 residues long. Trimming shortened V by 0 bases and J by 2 bases, and 8 bases separated the two germline ends. Germline V gene lookup returns CDR1 LNHNV and CDR2 YYDKDF (reference sequence). DNA of the CDR3: TGTGCCACCAGCAGAGATCGTAAAGCCTACAATGAGCAGTTCTTC. Translation: CATSRDRKAYNEQFF.

This chain connects TRBV18 to TRBJ2-7, with 7 bases aligning to TRBD1. CDR1 KGHSH and CDR2 LQKENI come from the germline V gene. This CDR3 spans 16 amino acids. Losses at the gene ends were 3 bases for V and 9 bases for J; bases not matched to a gene: 17. The CDR3 region is CASSPAAGTALKGQYF. The DNA of the CDR3 is TGTGCCAGCTCACCGGCGGCCGGGACAGCCCTAAAGGGGCAGTACTTC.

The V and J genes are TRBV5-4 and TRBJ2-7; 11 bases align to TRBD2. Trimming took 0 bases from V and 4 from J; bases not matched to a gene: 3. The germline V gene encodes CDR1 SGHNT and CDR2 YYREEE (reference sequence). The CDR3 is 15 residues long. The chain's CDR3 is CASSLGPSGGYEQYF. The CDR3 nucleotides read TGTGCCAGCAGCTTGGGTCCTAGCGGGGGGTACGAGCAGTACTTC. The whole variable domain, filled in from reference TRBV5-4 and TRBJ2-7, reads ETGVTQSPTHLIKTRGQQVTLRCSSQSGHNTVSWYQQALGQGPQFIFQYYREEENGRGNFPPRFSGLQFPNYSSELNVNALELDDSALYLCASSLGPSGGYEQYFGPGTRLTVT.

This chain joins TRBV10-3 and TRBJ2-4, with D uncertain. The CDR3 is made up of 15 amino acids. From germline, CDR1 is ENHRY and CDR2 SYGVKD. With 0 bases removed from V and 3 bases from J, the gap between germline ends came to 9 bases. The CDR3 sequence is CAISESWLGKNIQYF. The CDR3 DNA follows: TGTGCCATCAGTGAGTCTTGGTTAGGCAAAAACATTCAGTACTTC.

This chain joins TRBV18 and TRBJ2-5; 9 bases agree with TRBD1. Trimming took 5 bases from V and 5 from J; bases not matched to a gene: 9. The CDR3 contains 15 residues. Germline V CDR1 and CDR2: KGHSH, LQKENI. CDR3 coding DNA: TGTGCCAGCTCAAGAGACAGGGGGTTTGGTGAGACCCAGTACTTC. It codes for CASSRDRGFGETQYF.

This chain uses TRBV19 with TRBJ2-1; 8 nucleotides match TRBD1. This CDR3 has 14 residues. With V trimmed by 8 bases and J by 5 bases, 8 bases remained unmatched. CDR1 LNHDA and CDR2 SQIVND come from the germline V gene (reference sequence). This CDR3 reads CASYSGGPHNEQFF. As DNA, the CDR3 is TGTGCCAGTTACTCAGGGGGCCCCCACAATGAGCAGTTCTTC.

CDR3 amino acids: CASSTRTGLQPQHF. CDR3 DNA sequence: TGTGCCAGTAGTACCCGGACAGGCCTTCAGCCCCAGCATTTT. V usage is TRBV19 and J usage is TRBJ1-5; 7 bases agree with TRBD1. Trimming took 4 bases from V and 6 from J; bases not matched to a gene: 6. The CDR3 length is 14 residues. CDR1 is LNHDA, CDR2 SQIVND, per germline (reference sequence).

The J gene is TRBJ2-7, the V gene TRBV29-1, with TRBD1 matching 9 bases. Trimming at V came to 3 bases and at J to 5 bases, leaving 11 bases not matched to a gene. Per the germline V gene, CDR1 is SQVTM and CDR2 is ANQGSEA. The CDR3 spans 15 residues. CDR3 coding DNA: TGCAGCGTTGATTCCACAGGGGGCGGGAGCGACGAGCAGTACTTC. It encodes CSVDSTGGGSDEQYF.

There are a few counts of this clone. The chain has TRBV19 and TRBJ2-7; a possible D gene is TRBD1 (5 bases). The V and J ends lost 4 bases and 6 bases respectively, with 13 bases between them. The CDR3 has 13 amino acids. The V gene's germline CDR1 is LNHDA and CDR2 SQIVND (reference sequence). The CDR3 region has the DNA TGTGCCAGTAGTAACGGAGATAGGGGCGAGCAGTACTTC. Its translation is CASSNGDRGEQYF.

The J gene is TRBJ1-2, the V gene TRBV13, with unresolved D. The CDR3 contains 14 residues. The V gene lost 4 bases and the J gene lost 2 bases, with 11 bases spanning the gap. In germline, CDR1 is PRHDT, CDR2 FYEKMQ (reference sequence). The CDR3 region is CASSSLLTNYGYTF. For the CDR3, the DNA is TGTGCCAGCAGCTCGCTTTTGACCAACTATGGCTACACCTTC.

This clone was observed once. CDR3 sequence reads: CASSVGLASPEQYF. The DNA of the CDR3 is TGTGCCAGCAGCGTTGGACTAGCGTCTCCCGAGCAGTACTTC. The V gene is TRBV9, the J gene TRBJ2-7; 9 positions agree with TRBD2. Per the germline V gene, CDR1 is SGDLS and CDR2 is YYNGEE. Trimming removed 2 bases from V and 6 bases from J; junction bases left unmatched: 6. The CDR3 consists of 14 residues.

The V call is TRBV7-3, the J call TRBJ2-7; 9 nucleotides line up with TRBD2. The length of the CDR3 is 16 residues. The germline CDR1 and CDR2 sequences are SGHTA and FQGTGA. V shed 3 bases, J shed 2 bases, and the junction held 8 bases outside the gene matches. CDR3 nucleotide sequence: TGTGCCAGCAGCTTGAGCGGCGGGAGGGCCCCCTACGAGCAGTACTTC. Its translation: CASSLSGGRAPYEQYF.

The V and J genes are TRBV21-1 and TRBJ1-6. TRBV21-1 is labeled a pseudogene. The CDR3 extends over 13 amino acids. CDR3 in amino acids: CASSLGGNSPLHF. Written as DNA, the CDR3 is TGTGCCAGCAGCCTGGGAGGGAATTCACCCCTCCACTTT.

The V gene is TRBV6-1, the J gene TRBJ1-1, with D possibly being TRBD1 (5 bases). This CDR3 is built from 15 residues. Trimming cost V 6 bases and J 3 bases, with 17 bases left between them. Germline CDR1 and CDR2: MNHNS and SASEGT. DNA of the CDR3: TGTGCCAGCAGGGGGACCCGGGGCTTCGACACTGAAGCTTTCTTT. Translated, it gives CASRGTRGFDTEAFF.

The gene calls are TRBV30 and TRBJ2-6; no firm D call. The CDR3 contains 15 residues. In germline, CDR1 is GTSNPN, CDR2 SVGIG (reference sequence). The V and J ends lost 0 bases and 2 bases respectively, with 8 bases between them. In nucleotides, the CDR3 is TGTGCCTGGAGTGTTATGAGAACTGGGGCCAACGTCCTGACTTTC. Encoded protein: CAWSVMRTGANVLTF. Complete variable domain (other parts from reference TRBV30 and TRBJ2-6): SQTIHQWPATLVQPVGSPLSLECTVEGTSNPNLYWYRQAAGRGLQLLFYSVGIGQISSEVPQNLSASRPQDRQFILSSKKLLLSDSGFYLCAWSVMRTGANVLTFGAGSRLTVL.